This entry lists 3 T cell receptor beta chains sequenced from one sample in a study of T cell changes during pregnancy in multiple sclerosis. Profiling relied on immunoSEQ multiplex PCR, and the TCRdb table lists in-frame clones only, not all of them. The sample has over 70,000 clones, 85% to 95% seen once. The sample consisted of peripheral blood, taken in the third trimester of pregnancy. The receptors originated from a female donor in good health, enrolled as a control in a pregnancy study.

V is TRBV27 and J is TRBJ2-1; 7 bases fit TRBD1. Germline CDR1 MNHEY, CDR2 SMNVEV (reference sequence). Unmatched junction bases numbered 9, after V lost 5 bases and J lost 5 bases. CDR3 size: 15 residues. CDR3 region: CASSPEGAWNNEQFF. In nucleotides, the CDR3 is TGTGCCAGCAGTCCCGAGGGGGCATGGAACAATGAGCAGTTCTTC.

This clone came up a few times. The chain recombines TRBV28 with TRBJ2-7; 14 bases align to TRBD2. Unmatched junction bases numbered 1, after V lost 4 bases and J lost 2 bases. The germline gives CDR1 MDHEN, CDR2 SYDVKM. CDR3 length: 15 residues. For the CDR3, the DNA is TGTGCCAGCAGTTCGACTAGCGGGGGGGCCTACGAGCAGTACTTC. This gives the protein CASSSTSGGAYEQYF.

This sequence joins TRBV28 and TRBJ2-7; 7 nucleotides align to TRBD2. The ends lost 6 bases at V and 2 bases at J; junction bases unmatched: 7. Germline V gene data show CDR1 as MDHEN and CDR2 as SYDVKM. The CDR3 totals 14 residues. Here the CDR3 DNA reads TGTGCCAGCAGCCTAGCGGACTTGGCCTACGAGCAGTACTTC. It specifies CASSLADLAYEQYF.